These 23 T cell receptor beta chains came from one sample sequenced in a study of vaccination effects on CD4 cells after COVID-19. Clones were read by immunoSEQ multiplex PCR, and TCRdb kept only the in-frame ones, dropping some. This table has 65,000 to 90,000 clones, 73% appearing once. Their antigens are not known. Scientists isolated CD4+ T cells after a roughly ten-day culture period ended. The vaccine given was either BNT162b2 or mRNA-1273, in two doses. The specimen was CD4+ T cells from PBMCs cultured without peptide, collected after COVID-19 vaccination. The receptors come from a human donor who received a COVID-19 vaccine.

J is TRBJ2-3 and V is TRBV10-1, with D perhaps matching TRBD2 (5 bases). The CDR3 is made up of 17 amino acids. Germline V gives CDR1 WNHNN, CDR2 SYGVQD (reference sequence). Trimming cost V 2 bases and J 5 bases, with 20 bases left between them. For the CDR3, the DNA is TGCGCCAGCAGTGAGGCCCCGCTAGGCAGGAGCGGAGATACGCAGTATTTT. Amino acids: CASSEAPLGRSGDTQYF.

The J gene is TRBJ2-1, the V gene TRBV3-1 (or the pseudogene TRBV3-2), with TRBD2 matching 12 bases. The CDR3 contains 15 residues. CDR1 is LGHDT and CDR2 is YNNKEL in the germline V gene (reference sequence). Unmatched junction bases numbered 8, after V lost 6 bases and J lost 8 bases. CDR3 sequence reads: CASRPRLAGAYEQFF. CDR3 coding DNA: TGTGCCAGCAGACCTAGACTAGCGGGGGCATATGAGCAGTTCTTC.

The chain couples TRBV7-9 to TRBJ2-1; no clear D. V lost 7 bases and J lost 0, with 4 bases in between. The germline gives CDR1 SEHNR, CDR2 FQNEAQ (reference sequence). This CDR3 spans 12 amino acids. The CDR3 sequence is CASTYSYNEQFF. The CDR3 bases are TGTGCCAGCACCTACTCCTACAATGAGCAGTTCTTC.

The CDR3 DNA sequence: TGTGCCAGTAGTCCTCACGTAAACACTGAAGCTTTCTTT. Translated, it gives CASSPHVNTEAFF. The V gene is TRBV19, the J gene TRBJ1-1, with D unclear. The V and J ends lost 5 bases and 2 bases respectively, with 9 bases between them. This CDR3 spans 13 amino acids. CDR1 LNHDA and CDR2 SQIVND come from the germline V gene (reference sequence).

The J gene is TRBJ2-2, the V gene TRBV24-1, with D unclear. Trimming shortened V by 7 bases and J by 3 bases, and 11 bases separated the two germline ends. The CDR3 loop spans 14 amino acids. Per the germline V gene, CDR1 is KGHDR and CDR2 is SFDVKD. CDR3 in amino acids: CATRRPEYTGELFF. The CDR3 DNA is TGTGCCACCAGGCGACCCGAATACACCGGGGAGCTGTTTTTT.

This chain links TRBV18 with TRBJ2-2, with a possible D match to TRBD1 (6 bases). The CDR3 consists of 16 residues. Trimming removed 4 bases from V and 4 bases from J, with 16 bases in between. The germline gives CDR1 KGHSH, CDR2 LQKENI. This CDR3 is CASSLQGREGTGELFF. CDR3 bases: TGTGCCAGCTCACTACAGGGCCGCGAGGGCACCGGGGAGCTGTTTTTT. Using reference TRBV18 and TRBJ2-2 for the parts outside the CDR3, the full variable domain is NAGVMQNPRHLVRRRGQEARLRCSPMKGHSHVYWYRQLPEEGLKFMVYLQKENIIDESGMPKERFSAEFPKEGPSILRIQQVVRGDSAAYFCASSLQGREGTGELFFGEGSRLTVL.

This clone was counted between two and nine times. In DNA, the CDR3 is TGCAGCGTCGATAAGAGACAGGGGCGGGCTGAAGCTTTCTTT. Its translation is CSVDKRQGRAEAFF. V usage is TRBV29-1 and J usage is TRBJ1-1, with 8 positions matching TRBD1. V was clipped by 6 bases and J by 6 bases; unmatched bases: 12. Germline values: CDR1 SQVTM, CDR2 ANQGSEA. This CDR3 is 14 amino acids long.

This CDR3 reads CASSRRDRGSTDTQYF. CDR3 in DNA: TGTGCCAGCAGTCGCCGGGACAGGGGGAGCACAGATACGCAGTATTTT. The genes are TRBV28 and TRBJ2-3; 11 positions agree with TRBD1. Trimming cost V 5 bases and J 0 bases; bases outside gene matches: 4. Looked up from germline, CDR1 is MDHEN and CDR2 is SYDVKM. The CDR3 has 16 residues.

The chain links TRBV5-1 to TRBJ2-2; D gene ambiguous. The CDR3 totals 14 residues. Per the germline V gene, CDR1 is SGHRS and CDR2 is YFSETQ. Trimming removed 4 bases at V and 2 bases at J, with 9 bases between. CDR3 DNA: TGCGCCAGCAGCACTATACCCAACACCGGGGAGCTGTTTTTT. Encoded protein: CASSTIPNTGELFF.

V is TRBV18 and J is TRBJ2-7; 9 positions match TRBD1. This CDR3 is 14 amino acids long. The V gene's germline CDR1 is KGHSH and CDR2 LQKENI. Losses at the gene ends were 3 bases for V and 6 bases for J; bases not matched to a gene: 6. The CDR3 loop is CASSPGTGRTEQYV. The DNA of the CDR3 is TGTGCCAGCTCACCCGGGACAGGGAGGACCGAGCAGTACGTC.

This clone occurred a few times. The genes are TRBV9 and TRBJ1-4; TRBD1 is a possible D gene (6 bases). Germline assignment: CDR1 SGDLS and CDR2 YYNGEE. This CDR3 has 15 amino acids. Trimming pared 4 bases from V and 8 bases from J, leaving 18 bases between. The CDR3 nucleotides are TGTGCCAGCAGCCCCAGGGGCATCCGGGGGGAAAAACTGTTTTTT. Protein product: CASSPRGIRGEKLFF.

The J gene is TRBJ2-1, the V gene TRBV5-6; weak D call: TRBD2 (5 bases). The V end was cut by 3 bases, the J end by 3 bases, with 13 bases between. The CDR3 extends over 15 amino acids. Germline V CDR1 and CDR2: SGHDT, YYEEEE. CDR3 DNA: TGTGCCAGCAGCTCCGGGGTGACACTCTACAATGAGCAGTTCTTC. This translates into CASSSGVTLYNEQFF.

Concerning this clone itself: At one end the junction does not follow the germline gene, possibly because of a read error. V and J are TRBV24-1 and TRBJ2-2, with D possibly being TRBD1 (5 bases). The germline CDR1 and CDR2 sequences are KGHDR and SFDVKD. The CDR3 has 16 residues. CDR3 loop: CATSETTGAKTGELFF. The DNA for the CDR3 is TGTGCCACCAGTGAAACAACAGGTGCGAAGACCGGGGAGCTGTTTTTT.

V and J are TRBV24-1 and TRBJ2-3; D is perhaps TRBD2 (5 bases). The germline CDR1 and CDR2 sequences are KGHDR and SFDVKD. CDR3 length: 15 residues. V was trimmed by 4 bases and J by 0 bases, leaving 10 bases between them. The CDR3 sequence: CATSEEGLSTDTQYF. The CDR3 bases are TGTGCCACCAGTGAAGAGGGCCTTAGCACAGATACGCAGTATTTT.

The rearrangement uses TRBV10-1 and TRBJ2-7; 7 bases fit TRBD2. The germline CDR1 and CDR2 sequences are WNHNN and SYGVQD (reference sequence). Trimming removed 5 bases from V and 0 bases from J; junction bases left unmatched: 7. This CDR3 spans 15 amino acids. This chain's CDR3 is CASSSGGMSSYEQYV. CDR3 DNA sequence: TGCGCCAGCAGTTCGGGGGGAATGAGCTCCTACGAGCAGTACGTC.

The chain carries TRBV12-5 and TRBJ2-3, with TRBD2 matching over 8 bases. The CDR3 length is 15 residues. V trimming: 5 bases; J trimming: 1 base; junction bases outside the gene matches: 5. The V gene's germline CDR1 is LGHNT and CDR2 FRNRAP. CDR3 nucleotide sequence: TGTGCTAGTGGTCCTAAAGCGGGGGGCACAGATACGCAGTATTTT. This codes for CASGPKAGGTDTQYF.

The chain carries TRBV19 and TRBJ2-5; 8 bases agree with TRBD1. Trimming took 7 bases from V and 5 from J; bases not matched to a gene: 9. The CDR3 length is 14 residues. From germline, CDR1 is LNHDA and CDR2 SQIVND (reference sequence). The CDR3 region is CASNRQGSGETQYF. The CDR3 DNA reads TGTGCCAGTAACCGACAGGGGAGTGGGGAGACCCAGTACTTC.

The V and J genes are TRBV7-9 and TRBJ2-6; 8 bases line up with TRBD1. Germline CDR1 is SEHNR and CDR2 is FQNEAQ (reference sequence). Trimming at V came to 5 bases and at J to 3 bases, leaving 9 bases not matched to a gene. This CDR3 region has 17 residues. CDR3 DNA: TGTGCCAGCAGCACGCGACAGGGGAGTGGTGGGGCCAACGTCCTGACTTTC. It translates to CASSTRQGSGGANVLTF. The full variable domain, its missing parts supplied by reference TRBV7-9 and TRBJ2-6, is DTGVSQNPRHKITKRGQNVTFRCDPISEHNRLYWYRQTLGQGPEFLTYFQNEAQLEKSRLLSDRFSAERPKGSFSTLEIQRTEQGDSAMYLCASSTRQGSGGANVLTFGAGSRLTVL.

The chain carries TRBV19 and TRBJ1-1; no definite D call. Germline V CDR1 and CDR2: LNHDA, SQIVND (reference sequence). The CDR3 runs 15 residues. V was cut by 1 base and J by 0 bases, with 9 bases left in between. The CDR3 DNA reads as TGTGCCAGTAGTATAGGTAAGGGATTGAACACTGAAGCTTTCTTT. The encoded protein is CASSIGKGLNTEAFF.

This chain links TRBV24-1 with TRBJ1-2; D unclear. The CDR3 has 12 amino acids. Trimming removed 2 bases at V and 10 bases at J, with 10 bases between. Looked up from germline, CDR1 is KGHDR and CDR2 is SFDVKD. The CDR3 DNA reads TGTGCCACCAGTGATTCCGGACTGATCTACACCTTC. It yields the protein CATSDSGLIYTF.

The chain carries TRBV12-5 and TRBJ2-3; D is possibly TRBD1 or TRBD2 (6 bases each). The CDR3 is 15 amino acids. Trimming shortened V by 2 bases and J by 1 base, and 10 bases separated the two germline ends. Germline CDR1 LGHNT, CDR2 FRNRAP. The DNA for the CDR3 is TGTGCTAGTGGTTTGTGGGGGGCCGGCACAGATACGCAGTATTTT. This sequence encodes CASGLWGAGTDTQYF.

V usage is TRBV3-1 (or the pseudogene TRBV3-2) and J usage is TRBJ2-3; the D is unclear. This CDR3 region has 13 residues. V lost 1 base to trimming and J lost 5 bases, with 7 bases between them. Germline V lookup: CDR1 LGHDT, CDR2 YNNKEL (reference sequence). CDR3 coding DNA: TGTGCCAGCAGCCAAGTGTCGCGAGATACGCAGTATTTT. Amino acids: CASSQVSRDTQYF.

This CDR3 is CASSEEGVYEQYV. As DNA, the CDR3 is TGTGCCAGCAGTGAAGAGGGGGTCTACGAGCAGTACGTC. The chain links TRBV6-1 to TRBJ2-7; TRBD1 is a possible D gene (6 bases). Trimming left V 1 base short and J 3 bases short, with 7 bases between. The CDR3 totals 13 residues. CDR1 and CDR2 from the germline V gene are MNHNS and SASEGT.